The clone carrying this T cell receptor (beta chain) appeared a few times. The sample comes from a study of blood T cell repertoires in COVID-19. Authors' processing steps: Nucleated cell counts were estimated from reference gene primer amplification. Some clones are missing from TCRdb's copy, which holds only in-frame ones; the method was immunoSEQ multiplex PCR. V and J calls plus clone size are reproduced from that table; the DNA served to infer D and trimming. Of around 270,000 clones detected, more than 85% appear once; the ten largest clones hold 5.2%. Sequenced: peripheral blood. This clonotype originated in a woman aged 55-69 years with COVID-19, enrolled during active disease.

CDR3 in DNA: TGTGCCAGAAGCTCGGACAGGGGTGAAGGAAACACCATATATTTT. Translated, it gives CARSSDRGEGNTIYF. The chain is built from TRBV7-5 and TRBJ1-3; the table's D call, TRBD1, has no DNA check behind it. TRBV7-5 is listed as a pseudogene. The CDR3 is 15 amino acids.